The rows below give T cell receptor beta chains drawn from one sample of a study of T cell responses to AZD1222 COVID-19 vaccine. Sequencing used immunoSEQ multiplex PCR; TCRdb keeps in-frame clones, though not all of them. Of under 110,000 clones listed, roughly 87% are singletons. The sample here was peripheral blood, taken on day 0 of AZD1222 vaccination. The receptors were gathered from an adult in good health. Each CDR3 is given with its conserved first and last residue. D genes are given only for firm matches. Clone size is shown for a subset of rows, as once, few, many or a class of expanded clone.

j_call clone_size v_call d_call cdr3_aa cdr3_nt
TRBJ1-1 - TRBV20-1 - CSATPGTEAFF TGCAGTGCTACCCCCGGGACTGAAGCTTTCTTT
TRBJ2-7 - TRBV7-9 - CASSLAPLDTTGQYF TGTGCCAGCAGCTTAGCCCCACTCGACACAACTGGGCAGTACTTC
TRBJ1-1 - TRBV27 TRBD1 CASVLQGALGEAFF TGTGCCAGCGTCCTGCAGGGGGCGCTTGGTGAAGCTTTCTTT
TRBJ1-4 - TRBV15 - CATSRDGGAGKLFF TGTGCCACCAGCAGAGATGGGGGGGCGGGAAAACTGTTTTTT
TRBJ1-6 - TRBV7-2 - CASSWSGRAYNSPLHF TGTGCCAGCAGCTGGAGCGGACGGGCTTATAATTCACCCCTCCACTTT
TRBJ1-4 - TRBV5-1 TRBD1 CASSLLGQHPTNEKLFF TGCGCCAGCAGCTTGTTGGGACAGCATCCAACTAATGAAAAACTGTTTTTT
TRBJ1-2 - TRBV3-1/TRBV3-2 - CASSPRDGLGGYGYTF TGTGCCAGCAGCCCCCGGGACGGCTTAGGGGGTTATGGCTACACCTTC
TRBJ1-2 - TRBV5-8 - CASSARSGTGGYTF TGTGCCAGCAGCGCACGATCCGGGACGGGTGGCTACACCTTC
TRBJ1-2 - TRBV7-2 - CASSLVGESYGYTF TGTGCCAGCAGCTTAGTAGGAGAGAGCTATGGCTACACCTTC
TRBJ1-1 - TRBV3-1/TRBV3-2 - CASSQDGTEAFF TGTGCCAGCAGCCAAGATGGGACAGAAGCTTTCTTT
TRBJ1-6 - TRBV18 - CASSINRQGSSYNSPLHF TGTGCCAGCTCGATAAATCGGCAGGGGAGCTCCTATAATTCACCCCTCCACTTT
TRBJ2-2 - TRBV4-1 TRBD1 CASSQVSRDRGTGELFF TGCGCCAGCAGCCAAGTCAGTCGGGACAGGGGCACCGGGGAGCTGTTTTTT
TRBJ2-7 - TRBV2 - CASRGAAYEQYF TGTGCCAGCAGAGGGGCCGCCTACGAGCAGTACTTC
TRBJ1-1 - TRBV3-1/TRBV3-2 - CASSQGGGTPEAFF TGTGCCAGCAGCCAAGGGGGGGGGACCCCTGAAGCTTTCTTT
TRBJ2-7 - TRBV6-5 - CAISMDSWVPRRF TGTGCCATCTCAATGGACAGCTGGGTCCCCCGGAGGTTC
TRBJ1-1 - TRBV11-2 - CASSLWENTEAFF TGTGCCAGCAGCTTATGGGAAAACACTGAAGCTTTCTTT
TRBJ1-2 - TRBV28 - CASSSTGRAYGYTF TGTGCCAGCAGCTCTACAGGGAGGGCCTATGGCTACACCTTC
TRBJ1-1 - TRBV5-1 TRBD1 CASSLGQGAGMNTEAFF TGCGCCAGCAGCTTGGGACAGGGGGCAGGGATGAACACTGAAGCTTTCTTT
TRBJ1-4 - TRBV6-2/TRBV6-3 - CASSYSTRKLFF TGTGCCAGCAGTTACTCGACGCGGAAACTGTTTTTT
TRBJ2-5 once TRBV5-4 - CASSLDQETQYF TGTGCCAGCAGCTTGGACCAAGAGACCCAGTACTTC
TRBJ1-1 - TRBV28 TRBD1 CASSFGTRQGYEAFF TGTGCCAGCAGTTTTGGGACCCGACAGGGGTACGAAGCTTTCTTT
TRBJ2-7 - TRBV6-5 TRBD1 CASSYSAGQVDEQYF TGTGCCAGCAGTTACTCGGCGGGACAGGTAGACGAGCAGTACTTC
TRBJ2-7 once TRBV7-9 - CASSPTGRLDEQYF TGTGCCAGCAGCCCGACCGGACGGTTGGACGAGCAGTACTTC
TRBJ2-3 - TRBV9 - CASSVVADTQYF TGTGCCAGCAGCGTGGTAGCAGATACGCAGTATTTT
TRBJ2-2 once TRBV4-1 TRBD2 CASSRSGAGPNTGELFF TGCGCCAGCAGCCGCAGCGGGGCCGGACCGAACACCGGGGAGCTGTTTTTT
TRBJ2-5 - TRBV15 TRBD2 CATSSRLAGGPETQYF TGTGCCACCAGCTCAAGACTAGCGGGAGGGCCAGAGACCCAGTACTTC
TRBJ2-1 - TRBV6-6 - CASSAPPSSYNEQFF TGTGCCAGCAGTGCCCCTCCGAGCTCCTACAATGAGCAGTTCTTC
TRBJ1-2 - TRBV5-1 - CASSLVSSRGDYGYTF TGCGCCAGCAGCTTGGTTTCCTCCAGAGGAGACTATGGCTACACCTTC
TRBJ1-2 - TRBV11-2 TRBD1 CASSLEVGQGHGYTF TGTGCCAGCAGCTTAGAAGTAGGACAGGGCCATGGCTACACCTTC
TRBJ1-1 - TRBV6-5 - CASQTSGNTEAFF TGTGCCAGCCAAACTTCAGGGAACACTGAAGCTTTCTTT
TRBJ2-1 - TRBV6-4 - CASSDGTAGDEQFF TGTGCCAGCAGTGACGGGACGGCCGGCGATGAGCAGTTCTTC
TRBJ2-1 - TRBV3-1/TRBV3-2 - CASSQEMGTVNEQFF TGTGCCAGCAGCCAAGAAATGGGAACCGTCAATGAGCAGTTCTTC
TRBJ2-6 - TRBV19 - CASRLQGTGIAMANVLTF TGTGCCAGTCGACTGCAGGGGACGGGAATCGCGATGGCCAACGTCCTGACTTTC
TRBJ2-1 - TRBV11-3 TRBD2 CASSPIGGSLLDEQFF TGTGCCAGCAGCCCGATTGGCGGGAGCCTCCTCGATGAGCAGTTCTTC
TRBJ2-7 - TRBV7-9 - CASSLGGLSGEQYF TGTGCCAGCAGCTTAGGTGGGCTGTCTGGCGAGCAGTACTTC
TRBJ2-7 - TRBV3-1/TRBV3-2 - CASSHQGGNEQYF TGTGCCAGCAGCCACCAGGGGGGGAACGAGCAGTACTTC
TRBJ1-2 - TRBV3-1/TRBV3-2 - CASSQDSGYYGYTF TGTGCCAGCAGCCAAGACTCAGGCTACTATGGCTACACCTTC
TRBJ2-2 - TRBV5-1 TRBD1 CASSLGTGNTGELFF TGCGCCAGCAGCTTAGGGACAGGGAACACCGGGGAGCTGTTTTTT
TRBJ1-2 - TRBV6-5 - CASSGVDRRGSGYTF TGTGCCAGCAGCGGAGTAGACAGGAGAGGTTCGGGCTACACCTTC
TRBJ1-1 - TRBV6-5 - CASSLRGNTEAFF TGTGCCAGCAGTCTAAGGGGGAACACTGAAGCTTTCTTT
TRBJ1-2 - TRBV7-6 TRBD1 CASSSGQGAKNGYTF TGTGCCAGCAGCTCGGGACAGGGGGCAAAGAATGGCTACACCTTC
TRBJ1-3 once TRBV2 - CARDKDQGASGNTIYF TGTGCCAGAGACAAGGACCAGGGCGCCTCTGGAAACACCATATATTTT
TRBJ1-1 once TRBV19 TRBD1 CASSAQTGDTEAFF TGTGCCAGTAGTGCTCAGACAGGGGACACTGAAGCTTTCTTT
TRBJ2-2 - TRBV11-2 TRBD1 CATGRTGLSPGELFF TGTGCCACAGGTCGGACAGGGTTGAGTCCCGGGGAGCTGTTTTTT
TRBJ2-2 - TRBV7-7 - CASSHSGALNTGELFF TGTGCCAGCAGCCACTCAGGGGCCTTGAACACCGGGGAGCTGTTTTTT
TRBJ2-3 - TRBV3-1/TRBV3-2 - CASTRGASDTQYF TGTGCCAGCACCCGGGGGGCCTCGGATACGCAGTATTTT
TRBJ1-1 - TRBV5-5 - CASSLSPNTEAFF TGTGCCAGCAGCTTGTCACCTAACACTGAAGCTTTCTTT
TRBJ2-5 few TRBV27 - CASSQALGNQETQYF TGTGCCAGCAGTCAGGCTCTGGGGAACCAAGAGACCCAGTACTTC
TRBJ2-3 - TRBV7-9 - CASSLIHETDTQYF TGTGCCAGCAGCTTAATCCACGAGACAGATACGCAGTATTTT
TRBJ1-5 - TRBV10-3 - CATLGSGSGNQPQHF TGTGCCACCCTGGGATCGGGCTCGGGCAATCAGCCCCAGCATTTT
TRBJ2-1 - TRBV6-5 - CASRGWVDEQFF TGTGCCAGCAGGGGTTGGGTGGATGAGCAGTTCTTC
TRBJ1-2 - TRBV6-5 - CASTGRYSLFGYTF TGTGCCAGCACCGGAAGGTACTCCCTTTTTGGCTACACCTTC
TRBJ2-2 - TRBV7-2 - CASSLQASPYTGELFF TGTGCCAGCAGCCTGCAGGCCTCCCCATACACCGGGGAGCTGTTTTTT
TRBJ2-5 - TRBV14 TRBD1 CASSHPGQGQTQYF TGTGCCAGCAGCCACCCCGGACAGGGCCAGACCCAGTACTTC
TRBJ2-7 - TRBV30 - CAWSVSGYEQYF TGTGCCTGGAGTGTCTCCGGGTACGAGCAGTACTTC
TRBJ2-7 - TRBV27 - CASSFSGIPLYEQYF TGTGCCAGCAGTTTTTCAGGGATCCCTTTATACGAGCAGTACTTC
TRBJ1-2 - TRBV19 - CASSIGAGAGNYGYTF TGTGCCAGTAGTATAGGGGCCGGGGCAGGTAACTATGGCTACACCTTC
TRBJ1-1 - TRBV7-2 TRBD1 CASSPGTGLNTEAFF TGTGCCAGCAGCCCCGGGACAGGGCTGAACACTGAAGCTTTCTTT
TRBJ1-6 - TRBV4-2 - CASSQDKGSYNSPLHF TGTGCCAGCAGCCAAGATAAGGGCTCCTATAATTCACCCCTCCACTTT